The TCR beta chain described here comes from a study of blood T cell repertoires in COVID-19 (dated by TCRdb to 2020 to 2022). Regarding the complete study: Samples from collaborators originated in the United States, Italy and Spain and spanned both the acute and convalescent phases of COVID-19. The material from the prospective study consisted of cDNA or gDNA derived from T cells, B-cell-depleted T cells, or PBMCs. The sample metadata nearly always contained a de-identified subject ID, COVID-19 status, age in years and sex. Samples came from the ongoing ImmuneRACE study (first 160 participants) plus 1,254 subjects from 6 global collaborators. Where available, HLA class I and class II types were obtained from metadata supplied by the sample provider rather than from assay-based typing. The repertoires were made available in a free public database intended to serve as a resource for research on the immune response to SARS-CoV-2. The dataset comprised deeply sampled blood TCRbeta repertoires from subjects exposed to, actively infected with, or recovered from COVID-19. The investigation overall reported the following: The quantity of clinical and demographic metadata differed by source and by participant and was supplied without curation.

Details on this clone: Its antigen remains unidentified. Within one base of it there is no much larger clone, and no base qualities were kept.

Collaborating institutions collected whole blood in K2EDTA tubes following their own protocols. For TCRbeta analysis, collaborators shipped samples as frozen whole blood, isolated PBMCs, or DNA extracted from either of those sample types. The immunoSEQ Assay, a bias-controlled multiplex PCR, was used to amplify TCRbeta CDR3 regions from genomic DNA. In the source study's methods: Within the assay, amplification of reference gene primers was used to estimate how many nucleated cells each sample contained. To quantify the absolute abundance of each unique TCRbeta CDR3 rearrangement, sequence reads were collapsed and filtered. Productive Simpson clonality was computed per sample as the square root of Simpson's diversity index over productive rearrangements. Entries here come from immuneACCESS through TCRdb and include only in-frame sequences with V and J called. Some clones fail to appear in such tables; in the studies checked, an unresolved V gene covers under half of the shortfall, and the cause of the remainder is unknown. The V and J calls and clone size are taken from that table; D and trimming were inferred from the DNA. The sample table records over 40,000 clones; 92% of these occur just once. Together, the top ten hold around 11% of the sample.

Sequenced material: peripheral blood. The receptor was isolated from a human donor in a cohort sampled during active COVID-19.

In nucleotide form, the sequence is TGCGCCAGCAGCGAGCTCTTCGGGACTAGAGCGAAAGATACGCAGTATTTT. Translated, this gives CASSELFGTRAKDTQYF. The chain uses TRBV5-1 and TRBJ2-3; TRBD2 lines up with 8 middle nucleotides. Trimming removed 4 bases from V and 5 bases from J; the gene matches leave 15 bases unexplained. The CDR3 measures 17 amino acids from cysteine to phenylalanine. CDR3 DNA is the only sequence kept; it has 51 bases, read in frame from the first base. CDR1 and CDR2 are read off the germline V gene as SGHRS and YFSETQ.